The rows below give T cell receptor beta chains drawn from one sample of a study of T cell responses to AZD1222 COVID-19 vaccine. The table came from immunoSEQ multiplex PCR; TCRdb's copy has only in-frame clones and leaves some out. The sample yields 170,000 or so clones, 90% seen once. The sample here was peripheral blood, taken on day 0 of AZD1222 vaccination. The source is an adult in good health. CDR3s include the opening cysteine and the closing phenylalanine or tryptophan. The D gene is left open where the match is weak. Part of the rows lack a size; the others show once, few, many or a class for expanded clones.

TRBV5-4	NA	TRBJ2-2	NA	TGTGCCAGCAGCCCCCATCGGCCGAACACCGGGGAGCTGTTTTTT	CASSPHRPNTGELFF
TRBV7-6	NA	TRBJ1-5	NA	TGTGCCAGCAGCTTAAATGACATCTCAAGTCAGCCCCAGCATTTT	CASSLNDISSQPQHF
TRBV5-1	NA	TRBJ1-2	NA	TGCGCCAGCAGCTGGGGGCGAGGCTATGGCTACACCTTC	CASSWGRGYGYTF
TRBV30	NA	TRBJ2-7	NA	TGTGCCTGGAGTGGAGGGTACGAGCAGTACTTC	CAWSGGYEQYF
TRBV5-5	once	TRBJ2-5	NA	TGTGCCAGCAGCTTCGGCCAAGAGACCCAGTACTTC	CASSFGQETQYF
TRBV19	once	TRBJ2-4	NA	TGTGCCAGTAGCCCCAGGACCAGGGGATGGATAGCCAAAAACATTCAGTACTTC	CASSPRTRGWIAKNIQYF
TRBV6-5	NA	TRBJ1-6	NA	TGTGCCAGCAGACCCTTGAGAAAGGGCGATTCACCCCTCCACTTT	CASRPLRKGDSPLHF
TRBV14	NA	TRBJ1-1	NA	TGTGCCAGCAGCCAAGATCCTCGGTACGGGTCTGAAGCTTTCTTT	CASSQDPRYGSEAFF
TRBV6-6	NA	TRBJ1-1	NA	TGTGCCAGCAGTTACGGACAAGAGCCCAACACTGAAGCTTTCTTT	CASSYGQEPNTEAFF
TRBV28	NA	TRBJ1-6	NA	TGTGCCAGCAGTTCCGCCGAGGGGGGTGATAATTCACCCCTCCACTTT	CASSSAEGGDNSPLHF
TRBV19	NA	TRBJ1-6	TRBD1	TGTGCCAGTAGTATGGGACAGGCCAATTCACCCCTCCACTTT	CASSMGQANSPLHF
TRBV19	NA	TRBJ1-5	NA	TGTGCCAGTAGTATAGTTAGGGGGGAACAGCCCCAGCATTTT	CASSIVRGEQPQHF
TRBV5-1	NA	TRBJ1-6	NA	TGCGCCAGCAGCTCGGGACAAATATATAATTCACCCCTCCACTTT	CASSSGQIYNSPLHF
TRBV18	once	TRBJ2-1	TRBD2	TGTGCCAGCTCACCGACTCTTGTCGGGGGGGAAAATGAGCAGTTCTTC	CASSPTLVGGENEQFF
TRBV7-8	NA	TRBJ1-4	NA	TGTGCCAGCAGCCCAGGGGACGAAAAACTGTTTTTT	CASSPGDEKLFF
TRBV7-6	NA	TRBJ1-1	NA	TGTGCCAGCAGCGGCGAAACAGGTATGAACACTGAAGCTTTCTTT	CASSGETGMNTEAFF
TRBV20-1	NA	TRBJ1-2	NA	TGCAGTGCTCCTAGACGGGGCCAGTACACCTTC	CSAPRRGQYTF
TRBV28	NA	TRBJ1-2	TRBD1	TGTGCCAGCAGAACAGGGGCTTATGGCTACACCTTC	CASRTGAYGYTF
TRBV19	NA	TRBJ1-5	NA	TGTGCCAGTAGTAAGGGGTATAGCAATCAGCCCCAGCATTTT	CASSKGYSNQPQHF
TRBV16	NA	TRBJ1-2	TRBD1	TGTGCCAGCAGCCAAAGACTGGGACAGGGGATTGGCTACACCTTC	CASSQRLGQGIGYTF
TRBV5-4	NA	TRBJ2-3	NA	TGTGCCAGCCTAGCACAGGAGGGAGTAGCGAGTACGCAGTATTTT	CASLAQEGVASTQYF
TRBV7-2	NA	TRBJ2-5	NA	TGTGCCAGCAGCAGGGATACTCAAGAGACCCAGTACTTC	CASSRDTQETQYF
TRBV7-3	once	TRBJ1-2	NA	TGTGCCAGCAGCTTATTATTCGGAGGCGGCTACACCTTC	CASSLLFGGGYTF
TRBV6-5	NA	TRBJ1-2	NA	TGTGCCAGCTCACACCCCACAGAGAGTGGCTACACCTTC	CASSHPTESGYTF
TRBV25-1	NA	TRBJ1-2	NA	TGTGCCAGCAGACCCCCGGGTCCCCTAGGCGGCTACACCTTC	CASRPPGPLGGYTF
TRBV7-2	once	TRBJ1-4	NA	TGTGCCAGCAGCTTAGAGAAGGGGACTAATGAAAAACTGTTTTTT	CASSLEKGTNEKLFF
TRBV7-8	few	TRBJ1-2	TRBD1	TGTGCCAGCGGCTTTGGGGACAGCTATGGCTACACCTTC	CASGFGDSYGYTF
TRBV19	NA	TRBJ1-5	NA	TGTGCCAGTAGTATACCGCAGGGTTTCCAGCCCCAGCATTTT	CASSIPQGFQPQHF
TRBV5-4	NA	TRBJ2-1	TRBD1	TGTGCCAGCAGCTTGGCGAGTCTGGGACAGGGGTTCAATGAGCAGTTCTTC	CASSLASLGQGFNEQFF
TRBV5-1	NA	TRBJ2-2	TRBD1	TGCGCCAGCAAAGCAGGGGGCGCGACCGGGGAGCTGTTTTTT	CASKAGGATGELFF
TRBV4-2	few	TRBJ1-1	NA	TGTGCCAGCAGCCCCCTGGACAGGAACACTGAAGCTTTCTTT	CASSPLDRNTEAFF
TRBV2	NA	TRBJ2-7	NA	TGTGCCACCCGACAGGCTAGCTCCTACGAGCAGTACTTC	CATRQASSYEQYF
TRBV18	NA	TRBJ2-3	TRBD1	TGTGCCAGCTCACCTCAGGGGGTCAACACAGATACGCAGTATTTT	CASSPQGVNTDTQYF
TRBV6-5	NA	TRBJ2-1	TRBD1	TGTGCCAGCAGTCATGACAGGGGGAATGAGCAGTTCTTC	CASSHDRGNEQFF
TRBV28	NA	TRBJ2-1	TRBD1	TGTGCCAGCAGCCTTGCCGGGACAGGGTCCTTCTTC	CASSLAGTGSFF
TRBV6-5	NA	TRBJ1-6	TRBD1	TGTGCCAGCAAGGGGGGACAGGCCAATTCACCCCTCCACTTT	CASKGGQANSPLHF
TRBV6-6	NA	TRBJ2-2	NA	TGTGCCAGCAGACGACTAGGGTTGGACAAGGGAACCGGGGAGCTGTTTTTT	CASRRLGLDKGTGELFF
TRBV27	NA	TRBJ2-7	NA	TGTGCCAGCAGCCCAGGGTCCTTCTACGAGCAGTACTTC	CASSPGSFYEQYF
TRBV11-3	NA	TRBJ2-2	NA	TGTGCCAGCAGGCAGGGAAACACCGGGGAGCTGTTTTTT	CASRQGNTGELFF
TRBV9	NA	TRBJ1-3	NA	TGTGCCAGCAGGAGCTCTGGAAACACCATATATTTT	CASRSSGNTIYF